This note documents a single T cell receptor beta chain sequence. Its target antigen remains unknown. One base away there is no much larger clone; base qualities are not given. This entry comes from a study of immune aging and cytomegalovirus after organ transplant (dated by TCRdb to 2020 to 2023). For the study in its entirety: All transplant recipients received three-drug immunosuppression with prednisone, tacrolimus, and mycophenolate.

Library preparation employed single-cell sequencing. Sequencing was performed on an Illumina NovaSeq 6000. The BD Rhapsody Targeted mRNA and AbSeq Reagent Kit, in a microwell format, was used for cell capture and library preparation. Libraries were prepared to cover TCR, sample tags, AbSeq, and targeted mRNA from the Human T-Cell Expression Panel plus custom TOX and TOX2 primers. Libraries were sequenced on an Illumina NovaSeq. The source study handled its data this way. The analysis covered fewer than 13,000 cells in total, of which 7076 were CD8 T cells and around 4,500 were CD8 T cells with an identifiable TCR CDR3. On the Seven Bridges Genomics platform, raw data were run through the BD Rhapsody Targeted Analysis Pipeline with V(D)J processing. SeqGeq 1.6.0 was used for quality control, Sample Tag demultiplexing with Lex-BDSMK, clone identification with VDJ Explorer, and Seurat clustering. Clones making up <1% of CD8 T cells were classified as non-expanded, and clones making up >2.5% of the sample were classified as clonal expansions. TCRdb reworked the public reads: Q25 trimming with fastp, MiXCR clone assembly, productive beta chains retained. Entries are consolidated by CDR3 protein sequence, retaining the most common genes and DNA. The V and J calls follow TCRdb's processing rather than the paper's. Present in this sample are approximately 22,000 distinct CDR3 sequences, 35% to 40% of which were seen just once. Less than 30% of the sample belongs to the ten largest clones.

Trimming costs V 0 bases and J 7 bases, and their ends lie 13 bases apart. CDR1 SGHRS and CDR2 YFSETQ were looked up in the germline V gene. CDR3 length: 14 amino acids, cysteine to phenylalanine. Just the 42-base CDR3 DNA is kept, in frame starting at base 1. Study-wide findings and limitations: TEMRA cells made up a larger share of large clones, and the seven largest clones (approximately 2,000 cells) gained aged and TEMRA cells while losing TCM cells. Post-transplant increases in aged-phenotype cells were observed regardless of clone size, following viremia and occurring earlier in large clones (days 200-264) than in small clones. Since the sequencing data did not include a CD57 measurement, a conservative gene-based definition of aging was used in its place.

The time point label corresponds to: five sample-tagged time points from pre-transplant (day -1) to day 368 post-transplant, pooled. PBMC were thawed and then stimulated for around 12 hours with a CMV IE-1 overlapping peptide library, with no transport inhibitors added. After thawing, cells rested overnight before stimulation in R10 medium with CD28/CD49d costimulation. The IE-1 peptide library was made up of 15-amino-acid peptides with 11-amino-acid overlaps. Samples from each time point were barcoded using BD Single-Cell Multiplexing Kit Sample Tags, then pooled and stained with oligo-conjugated anti-CD45RA and sorting antibodies. A BD FACSAria III was used to sort CMV-responsive CD8+CD137+ and CD4+CD154+ T cells at 4-way purity. EDTA vacutainers were used to collect blood, which was then processed with a Ficoll gradient within 1-24 hours.

The TCR originated in a female donor who had a heart transplant and CMV viremia. The rearrangement joined TRBV5-1 to TRBJ1-2, with the D gene too uncertain to name. Sequencing used CMV peptide-activated CD4+ and CD8+ T cells sorted from blood, obtained at five time points, pooled. Explained via the paper, the cell subset or site label denotes: sorted CD8+CD137+ and CD4+CD154+ T cells after 12 h CMV IE-1 peptide stimulation. The bases read TGCGCCAGCAGCTTGGAAGTCCAAAGCCGTGGCTACACCTTC. It codes for CASSLEVQSRGYTF.